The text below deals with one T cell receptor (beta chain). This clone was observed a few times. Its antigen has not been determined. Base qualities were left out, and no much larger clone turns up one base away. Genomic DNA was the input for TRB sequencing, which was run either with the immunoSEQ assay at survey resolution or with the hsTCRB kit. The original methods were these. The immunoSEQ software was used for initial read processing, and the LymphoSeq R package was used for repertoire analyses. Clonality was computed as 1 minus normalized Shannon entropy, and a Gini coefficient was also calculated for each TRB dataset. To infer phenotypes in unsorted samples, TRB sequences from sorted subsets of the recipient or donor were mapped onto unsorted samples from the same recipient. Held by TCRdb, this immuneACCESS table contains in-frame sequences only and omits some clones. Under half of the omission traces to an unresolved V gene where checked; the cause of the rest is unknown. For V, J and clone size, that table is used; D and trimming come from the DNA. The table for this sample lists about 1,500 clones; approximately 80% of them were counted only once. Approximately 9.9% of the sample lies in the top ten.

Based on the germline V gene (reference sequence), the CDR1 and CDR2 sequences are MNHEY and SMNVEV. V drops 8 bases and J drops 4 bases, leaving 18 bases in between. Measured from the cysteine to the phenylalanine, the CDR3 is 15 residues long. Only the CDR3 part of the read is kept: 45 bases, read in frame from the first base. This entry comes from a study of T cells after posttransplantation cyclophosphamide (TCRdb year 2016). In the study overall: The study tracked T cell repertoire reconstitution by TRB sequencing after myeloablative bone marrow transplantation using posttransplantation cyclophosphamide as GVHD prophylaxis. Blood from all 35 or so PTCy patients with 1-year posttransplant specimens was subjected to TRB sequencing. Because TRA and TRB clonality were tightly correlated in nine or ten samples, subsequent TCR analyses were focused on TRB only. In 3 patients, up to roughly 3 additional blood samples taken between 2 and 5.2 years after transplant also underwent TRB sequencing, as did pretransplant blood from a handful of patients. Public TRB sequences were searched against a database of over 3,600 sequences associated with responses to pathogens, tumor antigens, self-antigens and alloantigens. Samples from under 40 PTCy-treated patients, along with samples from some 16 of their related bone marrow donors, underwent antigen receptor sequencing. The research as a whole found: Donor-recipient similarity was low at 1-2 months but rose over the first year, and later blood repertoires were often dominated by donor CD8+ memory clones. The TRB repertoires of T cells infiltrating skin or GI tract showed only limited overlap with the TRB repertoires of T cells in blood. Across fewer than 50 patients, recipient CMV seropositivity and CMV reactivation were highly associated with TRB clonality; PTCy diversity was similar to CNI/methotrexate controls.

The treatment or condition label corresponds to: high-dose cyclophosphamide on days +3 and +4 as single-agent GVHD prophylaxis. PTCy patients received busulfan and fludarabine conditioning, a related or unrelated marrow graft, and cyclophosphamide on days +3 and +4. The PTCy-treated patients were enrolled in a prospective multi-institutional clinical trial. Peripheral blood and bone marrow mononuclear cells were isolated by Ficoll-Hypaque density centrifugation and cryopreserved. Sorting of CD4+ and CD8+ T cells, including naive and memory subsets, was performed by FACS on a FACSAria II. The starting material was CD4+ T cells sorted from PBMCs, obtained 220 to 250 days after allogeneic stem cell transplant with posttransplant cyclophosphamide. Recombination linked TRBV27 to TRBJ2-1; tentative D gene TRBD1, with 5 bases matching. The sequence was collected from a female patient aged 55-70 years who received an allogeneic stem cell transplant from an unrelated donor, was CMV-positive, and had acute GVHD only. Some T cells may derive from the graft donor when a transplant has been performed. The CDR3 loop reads CASGGDSQPYNEQFF. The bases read TGTGCCAGCGGCGGTGACAGTCAGCCTTACAATGAGCAGTTCTTC.